The clone carrying this T cell receptor beta chain was detected many times. The antigen is unknown. This entry belongs to a study of T cells in Graves' hyperthyroidism and ophthalmopathy. Study in general: Peripheral blood collection took place at initial diagnosis, before any treatment. Study-wide points: From stable hyperthyroidism, ophthalmopathy was separated by a 13 V-J model.

RNA transcripts yielded amplified TCR beta CDR3 regions. Initially, a first-round RT-PCR of the TCR CDR3 employed the HTBI primer set. Each CDR3 protein gets one entry after TCRdb re-called the multiplex PCR reads with MiXCR. The sample yields 300,000 to 450,000 distinct CDR3 sequences, about 14% seen once. Patients having uncontrolled infection, another autoimmune disease, pregnancy or lactation were not included. The CDR3 totals 15 residues. Per germline, CDR1 GTSNPN and CDR2 SVGIG (reference sequence). V shed 1 base and J shed 5 bases, with 14 bases lying between them. Specimen: blood. This sequence joins TRBV30 and TRBJ2-2; possible D gene TRBD1, 5 bases. This clonotype was sampled from a woman in her 30s with Graves' ophthalmopathy. CDR3 nucleotide sequence: TGTGCCTGGAGTGGCCCTACCAGGGATACCGGGGAGCTGTTTTTT. Amino acids: CAWSGPTRDTGELFF.